The rows below give T cell receptor beta chains drawn from one sample of a study of cytomegalovirus exposure and HLA in healthy donors. This table comes from immunoSEQ multiplex PCR, and its TCRdb copy is limited to in-frame clones, with some not included. The data contain roughly 190,000 clones, about 81% of them singletons. Sample: PBMCs. These receptor sequences come from a woman aged 18-35 years in good health and CMV-seronegative. The CDR3 runs from the conserved cysteine through the conserved F or W. The D gene is left open where the match is weak. Size values are once, few and many counts, or a class for expanded clones, and some rows have none.

D: TRBD1
J: TRBJ1-5
V: TRBV2
size: NA
DNA: TGTGCCAGCAGTGAGGGGACAGGGGGTCAGCCCCAGCATTTT
CDR3: CASSEGTGGQPQHF

D: TRBD2
J: TRBJ2-1
V: TRBV27
size: NA
DNA: TGTGCCAGCAGTTTATCGTTAGCGGGGGGATACAATGAGCAGTTCTTC
CDR3: CASSLSLAGGYNEQFF

D: TRBD2
J: TRBJ2-7
V: TRBV6-5
size: NA
DNA: TGTGCCAGCAGTTATTCCTGGGAGGGGAGTAACGAGCAGTACTTC
CDR3: CASSYSWEGSNEQYF

D: TRBD1
J: TRBJ2-1
V: TRBV10-3
size: NA
DNA: TGTGCCCTGGGGACAGGGGTTGGCAATGAGCAGTTCTTC
CDR3: CALGTGVGNEQFF

D: NA
J: TRBJ1-1
V: TRBV2
size: NA
DNA: TGTGCCTCCTGTAAGCTGGGGGGGAACACTGAAGCTTTCTTT
CDR3: CASCKLGGNTEAFF

D: NA
J: TRBJ1-1
V: TRBV4-2
size: few
DNA: TGTGCCAGCAGCCCCCCCGGTCCGAAGAGCTTTGGGAACACTGAAGCTTTCTTT
CDR3: CASSPPGPKSFGNTEAFF

D: NA
J: TRBJ1-3
V: TRBV14
size: once
DNA: TGTGCCAGCAGCCAAGATGGGGGCGCTGGAAACACCATATATTTT
CDR3: CASSQDGGAGNTIYF

D: NA
J: TRBJ2-7
V: TRBV29-1
size: NA
DNA: TGCAGCGTTGTTAGCTCCTACGAGCAGTACTTC
CDR3: CSVVSSYEQYF

D: TRBD1
J: TRBJ2-7
V: TRBV27
size: NA
DNA: TGTGCCAGCAGTCCCATCGGACAGGGGATCGGCGAGCAGTACTTC
CDR3: CASSPIGQGIGEQYF

D: NA
J: TRBJ2-7
V: TRBV18
size: NA
DNA: TGTGCCAGCTCACTGGACTCGCCGGACGAGCAGTACTTC
CDR3: CASSLDSPDEQYF

D: NA
J: TRBJ2-5
V: TRBV10-3
size: NA
DNA: TGTGCCATCAGTGAGTCCGACTCCTTTGGGACCCAGTACTTC
CDR3: CAISESDSFGTQYF

D: NA
J: TRBJ2-4
V: TRBV19
size: NA
DNA: TGTGCCAGTAAGGGGCCGTCAAGGAACATTCAGTACTTC
CDR3: CASKGPSRNIQYF

D: NA
J: TRBJ2-7
V: TRBV7-2
size: NA
DNA: TGTGCCAGCAGCAGCGCCTACGAGCAGTACTTC
CDR3: CASSSAYEQYF

D: TRBD1
J: TRBJ2-7
V: TRBV6-5
size: NA
DNA: TGTGCCAGCAGTCCCTCCAGGGACAGCCGTTACGAGCAGTACTTC
CDR3: CASSPSRDSRYEQYF

D: TRBD2
J: TRBJ2-1
V: TRBV19
size: NA
DNA: TGTGCCAGTAGTCCGCGAGGGACTAGCGGGTCGAGCTCCTACAATGAGCAGTTCTTC
CDR3: CASSPRGTSGSSSYNEQFF

D: NA
J: TRBJ1-2
V: TRBV4-2
size: NA
DNA: TGTGCCAGCAGCCAAGATATAGGCACGGTAGCGGGCTACACCTTC
CDR3: CASSQDIGTVAGYTF

D: TRBD1
J: TRBJ1-5
V: TRBV19
size: once
DNA: TGTGCCAGTAGTGGGGACAGCCAGCCCCAGCATTTT
CDR3: CASSGDSQPQHF

D: TRBD1
J: TRBJ1-4
V: TRBV2
size: few
DNA: TGTGCCAGCAGTGAATCCGGGACAGGACCTTTT
CDR3: CASSESGTGPF

D: NA
J: TRBJ2-7
V: TRBV6-5
size: NA
DNA: TGTGCCAGCAGTTACGCAGGGGCCTACGAGCAGTACTTC
CDR3: CASSYAGAYEQYF

D: TRBD1
J: TRBJ1-2
V: TRBV25-1
size: NA
DNA: TGTGCCAGCAGTGCTTCGACAGGGGGGAGCTCTGGCTACACCTTC
CDR3: CASSASTGGSSGYTF

D: NA
J: TRBJ2-7
V: TRBV28
size: NA
DNA: TGTGCCAGCACCCAAGGAGGGGAGAGCTACGAGCAGTACTTC
CDR3: CASTQGGESYEQYF

D: NA
J: TRBJ2-1
V: TRBV25-1
size: NA
DNA: TGTGCCAGCAGTGTCGACAGAACCAATGAGCAGTTCTTC
CDR3: CASSVDRTNEQFF

D: TRBD2
J: TRBJ2-1
V: TRBV27
size: NA
DNA: TGTGCCAGCAGTTTTTTAAGGACTAGCGGGAAATCCGGTGAGCAGTTCTTC
CDR3: CASSFLRTSGKSGEQFF

D: NA
J: TRBJ2-3
V: TRBV7-3
size: once
DNA: TGTGCCAGCAGCTCGAGCCTAGCAAGGACAGATACGCAGTATTTT
CDR3: CASSSSLARTDTQYF